What follows is one TCR beta chain and its context. Up to 2 ug genomic DNA was used for TCRB CDR3 amplification. Sequencing was performed with immunoSEQ multiplex PCR; in TCRdb, only in-frame clones are kept and a portion is missing. The data show about 100,000 clones, with 70% to 80% seen just once and around 5.4% held by the top ten. This entry belongs to a study of glioma-infiltrating T cells after dendritic cell vaccination. Per the germline V gene, CDR1 is SGHRS and CDR2 is YFSETQ. This CDR3 contains 20 residues. V lost 0 bases and J lost 0, with 22 bases in between. Isocitrate dehydrogenase mutation was absent in all glioblastoma patients.

This sequence was found in a human donor with glioblastoma. The chain carries TRBV5-1 and TRBJ2-1; weak D call: TRBD2 (6 bases). Source: blood, taken before dendritic cell vaccination. CDR3 DNA sequence: TGCGCCAGCAGCTTGGGCGCCGGGCAGTTAGAGGGAGGCTCCTACAATGAGCAGTTCTTC. Its protein is CASSLGAGQLEGGSYNEQFF.